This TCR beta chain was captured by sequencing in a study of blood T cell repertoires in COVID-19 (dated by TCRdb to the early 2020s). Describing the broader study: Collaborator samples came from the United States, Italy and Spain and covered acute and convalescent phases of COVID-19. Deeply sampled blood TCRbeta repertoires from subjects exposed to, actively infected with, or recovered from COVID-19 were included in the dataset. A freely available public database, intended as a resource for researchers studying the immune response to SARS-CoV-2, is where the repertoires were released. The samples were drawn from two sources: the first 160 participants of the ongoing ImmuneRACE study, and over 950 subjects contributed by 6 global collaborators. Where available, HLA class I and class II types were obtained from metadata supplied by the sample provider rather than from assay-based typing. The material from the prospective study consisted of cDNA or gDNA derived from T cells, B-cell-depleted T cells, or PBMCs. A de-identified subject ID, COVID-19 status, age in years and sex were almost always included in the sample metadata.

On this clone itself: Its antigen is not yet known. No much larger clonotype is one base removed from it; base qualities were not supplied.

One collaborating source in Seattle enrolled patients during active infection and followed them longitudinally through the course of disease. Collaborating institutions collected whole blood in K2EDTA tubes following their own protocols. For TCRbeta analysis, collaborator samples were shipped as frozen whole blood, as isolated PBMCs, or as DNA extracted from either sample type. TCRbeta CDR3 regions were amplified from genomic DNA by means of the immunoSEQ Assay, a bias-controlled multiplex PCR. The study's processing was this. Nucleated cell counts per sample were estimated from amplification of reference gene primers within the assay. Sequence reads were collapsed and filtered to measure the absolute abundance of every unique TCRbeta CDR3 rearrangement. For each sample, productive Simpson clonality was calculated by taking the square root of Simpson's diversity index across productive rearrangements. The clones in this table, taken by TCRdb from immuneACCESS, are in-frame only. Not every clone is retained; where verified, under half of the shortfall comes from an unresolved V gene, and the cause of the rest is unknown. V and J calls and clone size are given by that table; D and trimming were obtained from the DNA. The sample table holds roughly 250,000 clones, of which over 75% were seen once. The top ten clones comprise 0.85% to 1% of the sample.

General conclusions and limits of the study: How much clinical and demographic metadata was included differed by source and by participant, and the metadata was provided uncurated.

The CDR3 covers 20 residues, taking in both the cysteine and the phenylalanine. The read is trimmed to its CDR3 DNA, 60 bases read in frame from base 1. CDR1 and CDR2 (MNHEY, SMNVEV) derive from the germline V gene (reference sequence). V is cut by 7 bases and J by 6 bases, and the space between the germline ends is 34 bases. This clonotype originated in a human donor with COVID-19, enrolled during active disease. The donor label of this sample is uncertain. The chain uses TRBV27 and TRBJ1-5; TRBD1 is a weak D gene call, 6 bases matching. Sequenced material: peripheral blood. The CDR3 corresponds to CASTVPDFRQGIGVRQPQHF. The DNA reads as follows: TGTGCCAGCACCGTCCCGGACTTTAGGCAGGGGATAGGAGTACGTCAGCCCCAGCATTTT.